This paragraph reports one T cell receptor (beta chain). The antigen is undetermined. With a J-beta primer mix and a sample-barcoded 5' primer, a second PCR ran 7 to 11 cycles. From the 5' RACE reads, TCRdb called clonotypes with MiXCR, one entry per CDR3 protein. The sample records 750,000 to 950,000 distinct CDR3 sequences, around half being singletons. The CDR3 is 16 residues long. CDR1 and CDR2 (germline): PRHDT, FYEKMQ (reference sequence). V was trimmed by 5 bases and J by 0 bases, leaving 11 bases between them. The data were taken from a study of blood T cells in healthy people across ages. Study-wide context: When template switching was applied, about one barcoded beta molecule was captured per two T cells.

Study observations and caveats: Percentage of naive T cells showed a strong correlation with TCR beta diversity. Estimates drawn from one million T cells were deemed to understate diversity.

This sequence was found in a man older than 75 in good health. The chain joins TRBV13 to TRBJ2-6; no definite D call. The sequenced material came from blood. CDR3 sequence: CASSPVGNSGANVLTF. In DNA, the CDR3 is TGTGCCAGCAGCCCAGTGGGGAACTCTGGGGCCAACGTCCTGACTTTC.